One TCR beta chain is described in this entry. No antigen is known for it. The sample originates from a study of cytomegalovirus exposure and HLA in healthy donors. Overall study context: The Caucasian-associated ancestry cluster held less than 85% of a few hundred genotyped donors.

The study's findings and limits: Earlier analysis looked at TCR beta V segments, and most were productive about 90% or about 30% of the time. Specificity for CMV antigens was confirmed in vitro for a few of the CMV-associated chains. Another analysis was done later, and it associated around 15,000 TCR beta sequences with HLA alleles at 0.05 false discovery rate.

60 Vbeta and 13 Jbeta primers were used in PCR. The repertoire was sequenced with immunoSEQ multiplex PCR; TCRdb's copy has only in-frame clones and lacks some. The table has roughly 80,000 clones, about four fifths seen once. Deletions cut 0 bases from V and 8 bases from J, with 10 bases between. The CDR3 contains 14 residues. The germline V gene has CDR1 KGHSH and CDR2 LQKENI. V is TRBV18 and J is TRBJ1-4, with a possible D match to TRBD1 (5 bases). The sequenced sample consisted of PBMCs. This clonotype was sampled from a woman between 25 and 40 years old in good health and CMV-seronegative. The DNA of the CDR3 is TGTGCCAGCTCACCACCGAGGGAGGGGGAAAAACTGTTTTTT. It encodes CASSPPREGEKLFF.